The T cell receptor (beta chain) under discussion was sequenced for a study of memory CD4+ T cells and cytomegalovirus serostatus. V lost 5 bases and J 3 bases, leaving 11 bases between the germline ends. This CDR3 has 13 residues. Germline V gene sequence: CDR1 SGHVS, CDR2 FNYEAQ. The sort gate was single viable CD3+CD4+CD8-CD45RO+ cells for memory CD4+ T cells. The protocol was immunoSEQ multiplex PCR, while the TCRdb copy is restricted to in-frame clones and leaves out a portion. The sample has approximately 52,000 clones, roughly 78% seen once. By proportion, this clone is medium-sized (0.01 to 0.1%).

The TCR was taken from an adult in good health and CMV-seronegative. J is TRBJ2-7 and V is TRBV7-6; D gene ambiguous. What was sequenced was memory CD4+ T cells from blood. Here the CDR3 DNA reads TGTGCCAGCAGCCTCGCGGCAGGCTACGAGCAGTACTTC. Amino acids: CASSLAAGYEQYF.